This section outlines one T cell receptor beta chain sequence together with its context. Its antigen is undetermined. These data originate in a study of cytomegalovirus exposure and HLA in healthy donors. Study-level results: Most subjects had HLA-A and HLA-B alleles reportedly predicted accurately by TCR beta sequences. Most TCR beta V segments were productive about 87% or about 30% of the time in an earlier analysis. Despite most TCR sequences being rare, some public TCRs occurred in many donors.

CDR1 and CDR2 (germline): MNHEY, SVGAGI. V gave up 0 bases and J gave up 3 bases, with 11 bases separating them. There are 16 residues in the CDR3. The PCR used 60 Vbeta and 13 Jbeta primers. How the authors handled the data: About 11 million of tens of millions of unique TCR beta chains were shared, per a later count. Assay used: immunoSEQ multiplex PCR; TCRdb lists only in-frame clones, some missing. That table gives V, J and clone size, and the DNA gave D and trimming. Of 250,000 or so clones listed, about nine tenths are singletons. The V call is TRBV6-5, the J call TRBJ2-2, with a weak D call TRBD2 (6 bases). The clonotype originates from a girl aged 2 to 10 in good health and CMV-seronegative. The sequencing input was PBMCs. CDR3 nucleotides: TGTGCCAGCAGTTACTCGACCGGGAGCTACACCGGGGAGCTGTTTTTT. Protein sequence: CASSYSTGSYTGELFF.